A selection of T cell receptor beta chains follows, all from one sample in a study of T cells in narcolepsy. The data were produced by immunoSEQ multiplex PCR, yet TCRdb's version contains in-frame clones alone and is incomplete. This sample has over 9,000 clones, with 94% found just once. Input material: CD45RA- memory CD4+ T cells from PBMCs. The receptors come from a human donor with narcolepsy. Each CDR3 is given without its conserved first and last residue.

>TRBV5-1|TRBJ2-5
ASSFGTSKETQY
>TRBV5-1|TRBJ2-5
ASSSGTSRETQY
>TRBV6-1|TRBJ2-7
ASSAHAAYEQY
>TRBV4-1|TRBJ2-5
ASSQEGWQSFGGTQY
>TRBV21-1|TRBJ2-6
ASSKCRGPASSGANVLT
>TRBV25-1|TRBJ2-1
ASRKRDSREAVQF
>TRBV6-1|TRBJ1-1
ASSETGVGEAF
>TRBV14|TRBJ2-1
ASSQGRGSNEQF
>TRBV4-2|TRBJ2-1
ASSRLGGGNNEQF
>TRBV12-5|TRBJ2-5
ASSRGLAEVETQY
>TRBV30|TRBJ1-3
AWSVVGNTIY
>TRBV2|TRBJ2-5
ATKPQAISTKTQY
>TRBV6-6|TRBJ2-7
ASSYGGGSYEQY
>TRBV7-9|TRBJ2-2
ASTGLAGGAGELF
>TRBV4-2|TRBJ2-1
ASSQDGFRGYNEQF
>TRBV6-1|TRBJ2-5
ATILGGVEETQY
>TRBV11-3|TRBJ1-1
ASSSQGENTEAF
>TRBV30|TRBJ1-5
AWSKQGFSNQPQH
>TRBV15|TRBJ1-6
ATSRGTLGSPLH
>TRBV18|TRBJ1-1
ASSRQGHGTEAF
>TRBV5-3|TRBJ1-3
ARSPQGVLLNLSGNTIY
>TRBV19|TRBJ1-2
ASTKHISNYGYT
>TRBV10-1|TRBJ2-1
ASSGDGRSEQF
>TRBV7-9|TRBJ1-1
ASSPIGGVTEAF
>TRBV5-1|TRBJ2-1
ASSLGLLEQF
>TRBV5-6|TRBJ2-7
ASSPLAGGPHEQY
>TRBV5-5|TRBJ1-2
ASSRGEYYGYT
>TRBV11-2|TRBJ2-2
ASSLVLAGRGELF
>TRBV19|TRBJ2-7
ASTPRPGISEQY
>TRBV21-1|TRBJ1-1
ASSFLGGQGNTEAF
>TRBV6-1|TRBJ1-4
ARFLGAATNEKLF
>TRBV19|TRBJ2-5
ASSIIWGETQY
>TRBV5-8|TRBJ2-1
ASSSGTGDNEQF
>TRBV7-9|TRBJ2-6
ASSLGRGACGANVLT
>TRBV19|TRBJ1-4
ASISTGRVEKLF